These T cell receptor beta chains were read from a single sample in a study of blood T cell repertoires in COVID-19. TCRdb's copy holds only in-frame clones and misses some; the assay was immunoSEQ multiplex PCR. The data show roughly 250,000 clones, 81% seen once. Material: peripheral blood. These receptors were obtained from a woman aged 60-70 years with active or convalescent COVID-19. The CDR3 runs from the conserved cysteine through the conserved F or W.

v_call,j_call,cdr3_aa
TRBV25-1,TRBJ2-7,CASQRKTSYEQYF
TRBV10-2,TRBJ2-3,CASRERGGTDTQYF
TRBV7-2,TRBJ1-4,CASSLAGQGREKLFF
TRBV11-2,TRBJ1-1,CVSSYQGANTEAFF
TRBV6-5,TRBJ2-5,CASVVGGRGETQYF
TRBV7-9,TRBJ1-5,CASSSGDQPQHF
TRBV5-1,TRBJ1-3,CASSLVAGQGPGNTIYF
TRBV6-5,TRBJ1-1,CASSQAAGERAEAFF
TRBV18,TRBJ2-7,CASSIDRSYYEQYF
TRBV4-2,TRBJ1-5,CASSRVNPGTTGQPQHF